This TCR beta chain was sequenced in a study of response to subunit inactivated influenza vaccine. TCRdb itself ran the RT-PCR reads through MiXCR, one entry per CDR3 protein. The data contain over 400,000 distinct CDR3 sequences, roughly 11% of them seen just once; the ten biggest clones take up approximately 12%. Whole-study findings and limits: Seasonal influenza vaccination, on each occasion, was suggested by the authors to recruit few new T cells.

Deletions cut 4 bases from V and 6 bases from J, with 7 bases between. The CDR3 has 12 amino acids. Germline CDR1 is MNHEY and CDR2 is SVGEGT. In its sample, this clonotype was seen a few times. What it binds is not known. This chain uses TRBV6-2 or TRBV6-3 with TRBJ2-1, with unresolved D. The receptor's source is a man over 45 who received an inactivated influenza vaccine. The sample consisted of PBMCs from blood, taken roughly 47 days after vaccination. The CDR3 spells CASSSLSNEQFF. The CDR3 nucleotides are TGTGCCAGCAGTTCTCTAAGCAATGAGCAGTTCTTC.